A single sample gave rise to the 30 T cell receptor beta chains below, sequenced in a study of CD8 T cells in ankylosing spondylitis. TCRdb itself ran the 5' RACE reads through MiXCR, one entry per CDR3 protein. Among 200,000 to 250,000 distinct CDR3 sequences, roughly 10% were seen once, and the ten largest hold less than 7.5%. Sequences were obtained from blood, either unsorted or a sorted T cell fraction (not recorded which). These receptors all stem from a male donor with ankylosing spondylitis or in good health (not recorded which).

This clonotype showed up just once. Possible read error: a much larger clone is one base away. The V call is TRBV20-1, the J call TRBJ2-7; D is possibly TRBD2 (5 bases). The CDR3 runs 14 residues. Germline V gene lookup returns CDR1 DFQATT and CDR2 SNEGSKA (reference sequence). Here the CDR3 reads CSASVEGAFYELYF. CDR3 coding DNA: TGCAGTGCTAGTGTTGAGGGAGCCTTCTACGAGCTGTACTTC.

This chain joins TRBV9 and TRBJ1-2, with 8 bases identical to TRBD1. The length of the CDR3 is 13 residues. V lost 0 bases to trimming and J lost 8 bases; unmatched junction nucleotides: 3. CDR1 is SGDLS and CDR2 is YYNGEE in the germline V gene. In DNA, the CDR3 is TGTGCCAGCAGCGTAGAACCAGGGGGCGGCTACACCTTC. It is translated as CASSVEPGGGYTF.

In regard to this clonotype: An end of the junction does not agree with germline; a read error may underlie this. CDR3 sequence reads: CASSLSGGGTETFF. The CDR3 bases are TGTGCCAGCAGTTTATCCGGGGGGGGCACTGAAACTTTCTTT. J is TRBJ1-1 and V is TRBV28; perhaps TRBD1 as D (6 bases). CDR1 and CDR2 (germline): MDHEN, SYDVKM. The CDR3 is 14 amino acids.

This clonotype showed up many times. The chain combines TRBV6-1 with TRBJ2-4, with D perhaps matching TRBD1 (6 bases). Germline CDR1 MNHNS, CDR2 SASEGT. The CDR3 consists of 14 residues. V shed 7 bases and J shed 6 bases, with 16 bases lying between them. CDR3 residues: CASTSRGTRNIQYF. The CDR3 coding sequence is TGTGCCAGCACTAGCAGGGGTACTCGAAACATTCAGTACTTC.

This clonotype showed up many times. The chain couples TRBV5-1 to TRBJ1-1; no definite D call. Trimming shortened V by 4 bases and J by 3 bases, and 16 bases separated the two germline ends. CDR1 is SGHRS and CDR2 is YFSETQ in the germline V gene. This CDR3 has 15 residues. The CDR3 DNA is TGCGCCAGCAGCCGCGACCCCCGCGGGGACACTGAAGCTTTCTTT. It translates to CASSRDPRGDTEAFF.

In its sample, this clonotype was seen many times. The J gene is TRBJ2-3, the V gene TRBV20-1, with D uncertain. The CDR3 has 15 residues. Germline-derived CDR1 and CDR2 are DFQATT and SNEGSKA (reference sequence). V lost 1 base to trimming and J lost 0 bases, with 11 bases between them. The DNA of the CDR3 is TGCAGTGCTAGAGGGCCAGCGACTAGCACAGATACGCAGTATTTT. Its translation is CSARGPATSTDTQYF.

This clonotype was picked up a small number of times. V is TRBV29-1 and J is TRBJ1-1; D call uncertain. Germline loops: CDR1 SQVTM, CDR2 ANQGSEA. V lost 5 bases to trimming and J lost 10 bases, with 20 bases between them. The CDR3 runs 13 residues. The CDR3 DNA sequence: TGCAGCGTTTTTTATGGATATCCGAGTGGAGCTTTCTTT. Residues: CSVFYGYPSGAFF.

This CDR3 reads CASERGSLGEQFF. The DNA of the CDR3 is TGTGCCAGCGAGCGGGGGAGTCTTGGAGAGCAGTTCTTC. The chain couples TRBV7-9 to TRBJ2-1; TRBD2 agrees at 8 bases. Trimming removed 8 bases from V and 10 bases from J; junction bases left unmatched: 10. The germline V gene has CDR1 SEHNR and CDR2 FQNEAQ (reference sequence). The CDR3 contains 13 residues.

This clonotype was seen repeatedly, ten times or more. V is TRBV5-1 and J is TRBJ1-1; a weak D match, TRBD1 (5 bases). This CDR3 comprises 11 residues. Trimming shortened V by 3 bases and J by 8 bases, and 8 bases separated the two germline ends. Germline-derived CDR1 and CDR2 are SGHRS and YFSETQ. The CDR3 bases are TGCGCCAGCAGCTCGTGGGACGAAGCTTTCTTT. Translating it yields CASSSWDEAFF. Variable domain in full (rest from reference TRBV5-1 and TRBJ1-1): KAGVTQTPRYLIKTRGQQVTLSCSPISGHRSVSWYQQTPGQGLQFLFEYFSETQRNKGNFPGRFSGRQFSNSRSEMNVSTLELGDSALYLCASSSWDEAFFGQGTRLTVV.

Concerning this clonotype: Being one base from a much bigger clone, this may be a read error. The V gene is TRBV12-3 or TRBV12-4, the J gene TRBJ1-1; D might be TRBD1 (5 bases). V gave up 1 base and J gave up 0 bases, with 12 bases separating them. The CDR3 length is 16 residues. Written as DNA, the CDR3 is TGTGCCAGCAGTTTAGTGGGGACCCTTATGAACACTGAAGCTTTCTTT. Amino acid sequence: CASSLVGTLMNTEAFF.

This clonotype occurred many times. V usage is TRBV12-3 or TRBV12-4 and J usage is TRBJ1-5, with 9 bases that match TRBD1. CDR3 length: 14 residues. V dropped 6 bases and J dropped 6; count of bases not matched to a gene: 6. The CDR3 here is CASSQGQGGQPQHF. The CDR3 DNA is TGTGCCAGCAGCCAGGGACAGGGTGGTCAGCCCCAGCATTTT.

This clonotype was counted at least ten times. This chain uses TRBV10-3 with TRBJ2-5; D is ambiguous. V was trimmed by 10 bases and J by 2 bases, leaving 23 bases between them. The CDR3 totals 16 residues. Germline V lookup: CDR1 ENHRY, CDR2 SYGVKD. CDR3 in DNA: TGTGCCACCACCGCACAAAAGGGATCGCAACAAGAGACCCAGTACTTC. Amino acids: CATTAQKGSQQETQYF.

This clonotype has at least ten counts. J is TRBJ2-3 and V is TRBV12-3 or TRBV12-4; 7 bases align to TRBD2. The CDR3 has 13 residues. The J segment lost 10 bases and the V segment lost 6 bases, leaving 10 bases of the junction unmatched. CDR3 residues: CASSPGSGGAQYF. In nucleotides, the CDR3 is TGTGCCAGCAGCCCCGGGTCGGGGGGAGCGCAGTATTTT.

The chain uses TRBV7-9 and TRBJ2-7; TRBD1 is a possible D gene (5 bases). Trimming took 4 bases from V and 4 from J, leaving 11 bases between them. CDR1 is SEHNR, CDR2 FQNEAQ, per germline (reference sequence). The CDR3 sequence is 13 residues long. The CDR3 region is CASSYDQGYEQYF. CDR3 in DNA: TGTGCCAGCAGCTACGACCAGGGTTACGAGCAGTACTTC.

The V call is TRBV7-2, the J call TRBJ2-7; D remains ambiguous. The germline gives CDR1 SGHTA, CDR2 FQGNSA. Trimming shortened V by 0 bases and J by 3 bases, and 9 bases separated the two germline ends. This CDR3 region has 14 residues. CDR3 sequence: CASSLAALDYEQYF. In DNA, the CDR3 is TGTGCCAGCAGCTTAGCCGCCTTGGACTACGAGCAGTACTTC.

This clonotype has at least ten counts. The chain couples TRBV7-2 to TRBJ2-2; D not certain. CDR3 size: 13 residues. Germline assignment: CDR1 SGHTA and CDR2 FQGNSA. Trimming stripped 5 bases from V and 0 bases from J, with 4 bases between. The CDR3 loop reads CASSTPNTGELFF. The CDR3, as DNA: TGTGCCAGCAGCACACCGAACACCGGGGAGCTGTTTTTT.

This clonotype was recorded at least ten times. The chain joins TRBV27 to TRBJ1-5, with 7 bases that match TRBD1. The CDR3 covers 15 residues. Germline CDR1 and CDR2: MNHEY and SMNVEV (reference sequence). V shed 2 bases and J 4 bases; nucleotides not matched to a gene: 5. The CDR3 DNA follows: TGTGCCAGCAGTTTAAGACAGGGTAGGAATCAGCCCCAGCATTTT. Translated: CASSLRQGRNQPQHF.

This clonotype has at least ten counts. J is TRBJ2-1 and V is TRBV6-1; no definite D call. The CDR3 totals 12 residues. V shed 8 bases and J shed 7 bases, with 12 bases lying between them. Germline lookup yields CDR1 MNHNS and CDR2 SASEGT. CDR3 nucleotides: TGTGCCAGCGATAAAGAGAATAATGAGCAGTTCTTC. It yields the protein CASDKENNEQFF.

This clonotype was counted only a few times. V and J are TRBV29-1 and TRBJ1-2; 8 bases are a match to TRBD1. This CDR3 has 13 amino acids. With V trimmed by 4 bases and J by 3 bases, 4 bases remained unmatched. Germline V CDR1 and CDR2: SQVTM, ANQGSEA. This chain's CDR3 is CSVGNRGDYGYTF. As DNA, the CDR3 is TGCAGCGTTGGAAACAGGGGGGACTATGGCTACACCTTC.

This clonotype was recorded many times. The CDR3 loop reads CASSQNRGEFF. In DNA, the CDR3 is TGTGCCAGCAGCCAGAACAGAGGGGAGTTCTTC. V usage is TRBV11-2 and J usage is TRBJ2-1; D may match TRBD1 or TRBD2 (5 bases each). V was pared by 5 bases and J by 14 bases, with 13 bases between. The CDR3 is made up of 11 amino acids. CDR1 and CDR2 (germline): SGHAT, FQNNGV.

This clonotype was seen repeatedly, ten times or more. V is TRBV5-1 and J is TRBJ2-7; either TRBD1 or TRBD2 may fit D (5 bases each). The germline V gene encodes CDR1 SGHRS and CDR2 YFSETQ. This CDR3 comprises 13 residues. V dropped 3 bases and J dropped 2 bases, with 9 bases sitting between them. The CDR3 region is CASSWGSTYEQYF. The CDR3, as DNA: TGCGCCAGCAGCTGGGGGTCCACCTACGAGCAGTACTTC.

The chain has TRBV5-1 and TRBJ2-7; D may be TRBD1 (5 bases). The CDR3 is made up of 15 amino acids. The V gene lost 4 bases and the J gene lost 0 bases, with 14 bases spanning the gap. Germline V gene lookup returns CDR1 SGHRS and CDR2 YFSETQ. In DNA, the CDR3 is TGCGCCAGCAGCATTACAGGTTCCAGCTCCTACGAGCAGTACTTC. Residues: CASSITGSSSYEQYF.

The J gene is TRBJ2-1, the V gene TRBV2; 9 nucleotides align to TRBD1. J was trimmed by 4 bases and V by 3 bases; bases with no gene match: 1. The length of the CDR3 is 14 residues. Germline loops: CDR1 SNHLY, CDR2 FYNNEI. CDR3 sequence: CASSDGTGYNEQFF. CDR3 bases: TGTGCCAGCAGTGATGGGACAGGGTACAATGAGCAGTTCTTC.

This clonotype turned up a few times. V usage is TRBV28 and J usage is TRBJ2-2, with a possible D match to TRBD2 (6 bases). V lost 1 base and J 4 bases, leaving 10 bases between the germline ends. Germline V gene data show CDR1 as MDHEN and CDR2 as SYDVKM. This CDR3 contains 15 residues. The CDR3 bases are TGTGCCAGCAGTTTATCCGGGAGTGCCACCGGGGAGCTGTTTTTT. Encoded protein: CASSLSGSATGELFF. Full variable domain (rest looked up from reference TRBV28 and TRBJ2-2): DVKVTQSSRYLVKRTGEKVFLECVQDMDHENMFWYRQDPGLGLRLIYFSYDVKMKEKGDIPEGYSVSREKKERFSLILESASTNQTSMYLCASSLSGSATGELFFGEGSRLTVL.

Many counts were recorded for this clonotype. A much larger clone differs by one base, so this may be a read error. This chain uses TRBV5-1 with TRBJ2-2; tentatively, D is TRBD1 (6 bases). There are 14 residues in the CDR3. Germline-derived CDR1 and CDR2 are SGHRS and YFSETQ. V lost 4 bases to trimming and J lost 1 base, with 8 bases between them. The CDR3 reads CASSMGQNTGELFF. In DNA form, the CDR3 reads TGCGCCAGCAGCATGGGACAGAACACCGGGGAGCTGTTTTTT.

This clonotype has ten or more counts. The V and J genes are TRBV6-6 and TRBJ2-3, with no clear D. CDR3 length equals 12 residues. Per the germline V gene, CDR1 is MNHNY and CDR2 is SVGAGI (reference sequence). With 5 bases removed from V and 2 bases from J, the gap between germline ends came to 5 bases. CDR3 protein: CASSAFTDTQYF. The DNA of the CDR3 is TGTGCCAGCAGTGCTTTCACAGATACGCAGTATTTT.

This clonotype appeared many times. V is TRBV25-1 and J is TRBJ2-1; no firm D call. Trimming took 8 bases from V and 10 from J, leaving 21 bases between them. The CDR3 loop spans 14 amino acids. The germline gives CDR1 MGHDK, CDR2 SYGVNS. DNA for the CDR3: TGTGCCAGCCGCCCCCGCGCGGTGGGCGTGGAGCAGTTCTTC. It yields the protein CASRPRAVGVEQFF.

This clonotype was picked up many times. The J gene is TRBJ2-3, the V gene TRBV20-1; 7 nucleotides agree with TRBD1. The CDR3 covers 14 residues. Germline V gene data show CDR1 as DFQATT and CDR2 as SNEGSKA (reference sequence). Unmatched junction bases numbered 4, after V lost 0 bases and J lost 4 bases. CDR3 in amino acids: CSARETGLPDTQYF. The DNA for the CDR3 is TGCAGTGCTAGAGAGACAGGGTTGCCAGATACGCAGTATTTT.

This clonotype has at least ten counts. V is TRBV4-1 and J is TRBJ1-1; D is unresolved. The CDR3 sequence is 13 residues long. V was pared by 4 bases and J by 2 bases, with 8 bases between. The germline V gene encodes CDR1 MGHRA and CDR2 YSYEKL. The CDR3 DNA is TGCGCCAGCAGCCCAGTGGGTAACACTGAAGCTTTCTTT. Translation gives CASSPVGNTEAFF.

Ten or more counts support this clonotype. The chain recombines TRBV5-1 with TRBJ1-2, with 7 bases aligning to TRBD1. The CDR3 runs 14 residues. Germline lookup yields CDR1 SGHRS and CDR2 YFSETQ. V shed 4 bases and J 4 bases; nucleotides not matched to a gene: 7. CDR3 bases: TGCGCCAGCAGCCCTGAGGGGACAGCCTATGGCTACACCTTC. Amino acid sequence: CASSPEGTAYGYTF.